This T cell receptor beta chain derives from a study of graft-versus-host responses after intestinal transplantation. On the study more broadly: Each recipient received a multivisceral, liver-intestinal, or isolated intestinal graft. The whole recipient group had anti-thymocyte globulin induction followed by tacrolimus and steroids for around 3 years.

The germline V gene encodes CDR1 SGDLS and CDR2 YYNGEE. V lost 0 bases to trimming and J lost 7 bases, with 10 bases between them. This CDR3 is built from 13 residues. Profiled with immunoSEQ multiplex PCR; TCRdb holds only in-frame clones, not every one. The table has approximately 100,000 clones, 90% seen once. Notes on this clone: Its antigen is unidentified.

Regarding the study as a whole: With peak circulating GvH clone levels came an association with early post-transplant HvG declines. Researchers found GvH clones in recipient marrow, and some showed up first in ileum or blood.

V and J are TRBV9 and TRBJ2-5; TRBD1 might be the D (5 bases). Specimen: unstimulated CD4+ T cells sorted from spleen or lymph node cells, collected before intestinal transplant. The origin of this receptor is a human donor who received an intestinal transplant. CDR3 sequence (DNA): TGTGCCAGCAGCGTAGGGGGCGCTGGGACCCAGTACTTC. Translating gives CASSVGGAGTQYF. The full variable domain, in which reference TRBV9 and TRBJ2-5 provide the parts outside the CDR3, is DSGVTQTPKHLITATGQRVTLRCSPRSGDLSVYWYQQSLDQGLQFLIQYYNGEERAKGNILERFSAQQFPDLHSELNLSSLELGDSALYFCASSVGGAGTQYFGPGTRLLVL.